Included here is one TCR beta chain sequence, with context. The sample originates from a study of T-cell memory formation after mild COVID-19. This CDR3 region has 14 residues. Germline loops: CDR1 MRHNA, CDR2 SNTAGT. V trimming: 4 bases; J trimming: 1 base; junction bases outside the gene matches: 0. TCRdb ran MiXCR on the 5' RACE reads and lists one entry per CDR3 protein. The sample gives about 13,000 distinct CDR3 sequences, about 20% of which show up once; 45% to 50% is in the top ten. Sequencing was carried out using PBMCs or a T cell subset sorted from them (not recorded which). This chain uses TRBV6-4 with TRBJ2-3; TRBD1 aligns across 9 bases. The TCR comes from an adult woman who had mild COVID-19 (a few samples of this study predate the infection). Cell type and time point are not known. CDR3 sequence (DNA): TGTGCCAGCAGTGGGACAGGGGGCACAGATACGCAGTATTTT. Translation: CASSGTGGTDTQYF.